The 15 T cell receptor beta chains given below trace back to one sample, sequenced in a study of cytomegalovirus exposure and HLA in healthy donors. PCR involved 60 Vbeta and 13 Jbeta primers. The assay was immunoSEQ multiplex PCR, and TCRdb's table has in-frame clones only and misses some. The sample lists about 98,000 clones, around four fifths seen once, with approximately 3.7% in the top ten. Sequenced: PBMCs. The source is a female donor in good health and CMV-seropositive.

The chain employs TRBV27 and TRBJ2-3; 7 nucleotides line up with TRBD1. CDR3 length: 14 amino acids. Trimming removed 4 bases from V and 0 bases from J; junction bases left unmatched: 1. Germline lookup yields CDR1 MNHEY and CDR2 SMNVEV (reference sequence). The DNA of the CDR3 is TGTGCCAGCAGTTCGACAGGGAGCACAGATACGCAGTATTTT. It codes for CASSSTGSTDTQYF.

The chain links TRBV6-5 to TRBJ2-1; possible D gene TRBD2, 6 bases. Trimming took off 2 bases at V and 9 bases at J, with 11 bases between the two ends. CDR3 length: 13 residues. Germline assignment: CDR1 MNHEY and CDR2 SVGAGI. The CDR3 DNA follows: TGTGCCAGCAGTTACCTGGCCGGGGGTGAGCAGTTCTTC. Protein product: CASSYLAGGEQFF.

V gene TRBV9 combines with J gene TRBJ2-1, with D unresolved. Germline lookup yields CDR1 SGDLS and CDR2 YYNGEE. V dropped 4 bases and J dropped 9 bases, with 11 bases sitting between them. This CDR3 is built from 12 residues. Here the CDR3 DNA reads TGTGCCAGCAGCTTGGGCTCTTCTGAGCAGTTCTTC. Translating it yields CASSLGSSEQFF. The entire variable domain, with the rest obtained from reference TRBV9 and TRBJ2-1, is as follows: DSGVTQTPKHLITATGQRVTLRCSPRSGDLSVYWYQQSLDQGLQFLIQYYNGEERAKGNILERFSAQQFPDLHSELNLSSLELGDSALYFCASSLGSSEQFFGPGTRLTVL.

The chain has TRBV29-1 and TRBJ2-7, with 16 bases lining up with TRBD2. The CDR3 spans 16 residues. Germline lookup yields CDR1 SQVTM and CDR2 ANQGSEA. The V gene end was trimmed by 3 bases and the J gene end by 6 bases; junction bases not matched to a gene: 8. This CDR3 reads CSVDTAGTSGRAEQYF. The CDR3 region has the DNA TGCAGCGTTGACACGGCAGGGACTAGCGGGAGGGCCGAGCAGTACTTC.

V is TRBV29-1 and J is TRBJ2-2, with a tentative D call TRBD1 (6 bases). The CDR3 contains 15 residues. CDR1 is SQVTM, CDR2 ANQGSEA, per germline. V was cut by 6 bases and J by 0 bases, with 14 bases left in between. The CDR3 loop is CSVKQGTANTGELFF. Here the CDR3 DNA reads TGCAGCGTGAAACAGGGTACTGCGAACACCGGGGAGCTGTTTTTT.

V and J are TRBV27 and TRBJ1-2, with 10 positions matching TRBD1. CDR1 and CDR2 (germline): MNHEY, SMNVEV (reference sequence). V shed 4 bases and J 2 bases; nucleotides not matched to a gene: 7. The CDR3 extends over 16 amino acids. In nucleotides, the CDR3 is TGTGCCAGCAGTTCCATAGACAGGGGGCGAAACTATGGCTACACCTTC. It translates to CASSSIDRGRNYGYTF.

This clone was recorded a few times. The gene calls are TRBV28 and TRBJ2-5; D is ambiguous. The ends were cut back, 2 bases at V and 10 bases at J, with 8 bases in the middle. The CDR3 is 11 amino acids. Germline lookup yields CDR1 MDHEN and CDR2 SYDVKM. Here the CDR3 reads CASSLGVGQYF. Here the CDR3 DNA reads TGTGCCAGCAGTTTAGGAGTAGGCCAGTACTTC.

Only one count was recorded for this clone. The rearrangement links TRBV4-1 to TRBJ1-5; unclear D gene. V shed 1 base and J shed 4 bases, with 14 bases lying between them. Germline loops: CDR1 MGHRA, CDR2 YSYEKL. The CDR3 consists of 16 residues. CDR3: CASSQGLPGLNQPQHF. In DNA, the CDR3 is TGCGCCAGCAGCCAAGGCTTGCCAGGCTTGAATCAGCCCCAGCATTTT.

The chain uses TRBV5-1 and TRBJ2-2, with 10 bases that match TRBD2. CDR1 is SGHRS, CDR2 YFSETQ, per germline. The trim removed 2 bases at V and 2 bases at J, leaving 6 bases unmatched. CDR3 size: 17 residues. In DNA form, the CDR3 reads TGCGCCAGCAGCTTACTAACTAGCGGGGTTAACACCGGGGAGCTGTTTTTT. It translates to CASSLLTSGVNTGELFF.

The chain joins TRBV4-1 to TRBJ2-2; TRBD1 is a possible D gene (5 bases). Germline CDR1 MGHRA, CDR2 YSYEKL. The V end was cut by 0 bases, the J end by 0 bases, with 8 bases between. The CDR3 length is 16 residues. CDR3 residues: CASSQEGHTNTGELFF. The CDR3 DNA sequence: TGCGCCAGCAGCCAAGAAGGACATACGAACACCGGGGAGCTGTTTTTT.

The chain recombines TRBV19 with TRBJ1-6; tentatively, D is TRBD1 (6 bases). V lost 4 bases and J 7 bases, leaving 17 bases between the germline ends. The CDR3 loop spans 16 amino acids. The germline V gene encodes CDR1 LNHDA and CDR2 SQIVND (reference sequence). CDR3 DNA: TGTGCCAGTAGTACAGGGGCGGCCTCGGACAATTCACCCCTCCACTTT. Translated, it gives CASSTGAASDNSPLHF.

This clone appeared a single time. The chain combines TRBV28 with TRBJ2-7; possibly TRBD2 for D (6 bases). V was pared by 8 bases and J by 2 bases, with 13 bases between. This CDR3 region has 13 residues. Germline loops: CDR1 MDHEN, CDR2 SYDVKM. CDR3 DNA: TGTGCCAGCTTACAGCGGGCTACCTACGAGCAGTACTTC. As protein: CASLQRATYEQYF.

The gene calls are TRBV15 and TRBJ2-3, with 10 bases fitting TRBD2. V trimming: 8 bases; J trimming: 1 base; junction bases outside the gene matches: 9. Germline V lookup: CDR1 LNHNV, CDR2 YYDKDF (reference sequence). CDR3 length: 16 amino acids. CDR3 sequence (DNA): TGTGCCACCTATAGCGGGGGGATTTTCGGCACAGATACGCAGTATTTT. It specifies CATYSGGIFGTDTQYF.

The chain joins TRBV5-1 to TRBJ2-3, with 12 bases fitting TRBD2. V was clipped by 1 base and J by 3 bases; unmatched bases: 12. Germline V lookup: CDR1 SGHRS, CDR2 YFSETQ. The CDR3 is made up of 19 amino acids. The CDR3 DNA reads TGCGCCAGCAGCTTGAGGCTAGCGGGGGGGATAGCAGTTACAGATACGCAGTATTTT. It is translated as CASSLRLAGGIAVTDTQYF.

V and J are TRBV28 and TRBJ1-1; possibly TRBD1 for D (5 bases). Trimming took off 3 bases at V and 0 bases at J, with 11 bases between the two ends. The germline V gene has CDR1 MDHEN and CDR2 SYDVKM. This CDR3 comprises 15 residues. The CDR3 DNA is TGTGCCAGCAGTTTCTGGGGCGAGGTGAACACTGAAGCTTTCTTT. Its protein product is CASSFWGEVNTEAFF.